This TCR beta chain is from a study of blood T cell repertoires in COVID-19. The length of the CDR3 is 15 residues. V shed 3 bases, J shed 0 bases, and the junction held 3 bases outside the gene matches. Germline V gene sequence: CDR1 SGHRS, CDR2 YFSETQ. Using immunoSEQ multiplex PCR, the repertoire was profiled, and TCRdb retains in-frame clones only, with some absent. The table lists under 400,000 clones, 85% to 90% of them singletons. The receptor comes from a woman in her 30s with COVID-19, enrolled during active disease. The sequencing input was peripheral blood. This chain uses TRBV5-1 with TRBJ1-3; 7 bases map to TRBD1. The CDR3 sequence is CASSSRQGSGNTIYF. CDR3 sequence (DNA): TGCGCCAGCAGCTCCCGACAGGGCTCTGGAAACACCATATATTTT.